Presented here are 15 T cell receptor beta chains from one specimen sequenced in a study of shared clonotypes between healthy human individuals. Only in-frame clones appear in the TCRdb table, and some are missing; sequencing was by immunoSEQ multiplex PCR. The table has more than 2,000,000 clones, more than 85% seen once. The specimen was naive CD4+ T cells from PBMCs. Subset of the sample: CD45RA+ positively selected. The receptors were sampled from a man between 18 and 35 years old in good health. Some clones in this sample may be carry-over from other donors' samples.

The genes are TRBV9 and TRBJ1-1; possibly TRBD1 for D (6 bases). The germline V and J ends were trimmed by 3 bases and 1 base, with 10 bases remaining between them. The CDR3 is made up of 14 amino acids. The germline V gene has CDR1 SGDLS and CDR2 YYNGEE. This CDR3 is CASSGDIRNTEAFF. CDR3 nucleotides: TGTGCCAGCAGCGGGGACATCCGGAACACTGAAGCTTTCTTT. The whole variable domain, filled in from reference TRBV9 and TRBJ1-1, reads DSGVTQTPKHLITATGQRVTLRCSPRSGDLSVYWYQQSLDQGLQFLIQYYNGEERAKGNILERFSAQQFPDLHSELNLSSLELGDSALYFCASSGDIRNTEAFFGQGTRLTVV.

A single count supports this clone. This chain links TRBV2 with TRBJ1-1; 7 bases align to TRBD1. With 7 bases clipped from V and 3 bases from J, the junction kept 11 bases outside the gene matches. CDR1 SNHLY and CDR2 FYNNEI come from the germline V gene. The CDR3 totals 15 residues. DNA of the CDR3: TGTGCCAGCACTCCCGAAGGACAGGCGGACACTGAAGCTTTCTTT. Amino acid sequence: CASTPEGQADTEAFF.

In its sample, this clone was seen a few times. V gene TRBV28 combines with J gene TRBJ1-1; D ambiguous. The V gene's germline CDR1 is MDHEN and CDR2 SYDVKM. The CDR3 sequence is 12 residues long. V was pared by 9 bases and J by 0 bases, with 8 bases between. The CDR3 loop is CASNRVNTEAFF. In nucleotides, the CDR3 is TGTGCCAGTAACCGAGTGAACACTGAAGCTTTCTTT.

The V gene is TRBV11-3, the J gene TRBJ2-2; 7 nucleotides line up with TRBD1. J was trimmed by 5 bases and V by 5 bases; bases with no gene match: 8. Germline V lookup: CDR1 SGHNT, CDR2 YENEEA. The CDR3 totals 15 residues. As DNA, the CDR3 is TGTGCCAGCAGCGCCCAGACAGGGTGGACCGGGGAGCTGTTTTTT. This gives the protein CASSAQTGWTGELFF.

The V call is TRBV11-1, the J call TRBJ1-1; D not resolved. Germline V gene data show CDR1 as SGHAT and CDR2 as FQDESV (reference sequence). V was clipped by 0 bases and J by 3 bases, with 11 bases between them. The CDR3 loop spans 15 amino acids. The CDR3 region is CASSLAWGIDTEAFF. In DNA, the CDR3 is TGTGCCAGCAGCTTAGCGTGGGGAATTGACACTGAAGCTTTCTTT.

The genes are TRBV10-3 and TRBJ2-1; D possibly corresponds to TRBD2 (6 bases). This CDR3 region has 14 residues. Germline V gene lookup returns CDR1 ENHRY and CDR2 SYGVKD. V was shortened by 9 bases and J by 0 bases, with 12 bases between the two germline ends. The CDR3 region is CAMAGQSSYNEQFF. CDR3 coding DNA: TGTGCCATGGCGGGGCAGAGCTCCTACAATGAGCAGTTCTTC.

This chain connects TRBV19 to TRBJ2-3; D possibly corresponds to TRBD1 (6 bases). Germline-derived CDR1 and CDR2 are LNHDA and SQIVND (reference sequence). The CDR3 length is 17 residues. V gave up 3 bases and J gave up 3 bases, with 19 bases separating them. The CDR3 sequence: CASSITTGLPRTDTQYF. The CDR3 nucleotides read TGTGCCAGTAGTATCACGACAGGTCTCCCGAGGACAGATACGCAGTATTTT.

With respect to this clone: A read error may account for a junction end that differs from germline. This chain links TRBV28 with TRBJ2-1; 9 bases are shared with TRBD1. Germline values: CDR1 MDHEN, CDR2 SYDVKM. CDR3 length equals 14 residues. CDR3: CASSVWTGDNEQFF. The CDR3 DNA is TGTGCCAGCAGTGTATGGACAGGGGATAATGAGCAGTTCTTC.

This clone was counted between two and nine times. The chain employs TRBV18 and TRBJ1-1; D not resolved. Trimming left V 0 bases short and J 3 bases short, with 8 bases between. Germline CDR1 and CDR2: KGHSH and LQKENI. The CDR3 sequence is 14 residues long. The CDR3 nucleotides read TGTGCCAGCTCACCACCAGTAGAGGACACTGAAGCTTTCTTT. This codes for CASSPPVEDTEAFF.

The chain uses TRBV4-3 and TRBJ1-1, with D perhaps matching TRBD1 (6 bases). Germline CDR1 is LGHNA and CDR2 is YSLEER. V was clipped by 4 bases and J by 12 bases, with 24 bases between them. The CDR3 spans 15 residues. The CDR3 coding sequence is TGCGCCAGCAGCCCTGTGGCCGGGACATCCTCCGTGTCTTTCTTT. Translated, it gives CASSPVAGTSSVSFF.

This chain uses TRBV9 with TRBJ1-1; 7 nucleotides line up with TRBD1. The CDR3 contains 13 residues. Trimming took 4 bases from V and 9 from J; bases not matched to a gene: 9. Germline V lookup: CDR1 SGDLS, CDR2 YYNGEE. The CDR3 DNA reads TGTGCCAGCAGCCCCTTAGACAGGGCCCAAGCTTTCTTT. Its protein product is CASSPLDRAQAFF.

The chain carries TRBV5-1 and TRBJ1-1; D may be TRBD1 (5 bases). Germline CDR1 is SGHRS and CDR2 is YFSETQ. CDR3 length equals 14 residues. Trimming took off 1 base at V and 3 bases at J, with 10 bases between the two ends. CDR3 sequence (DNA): TGCGCCAGCAGCTTGACAGGAGCCTACACTGAAGCTTTCTTT. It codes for CASSLTGAYTEAFF.

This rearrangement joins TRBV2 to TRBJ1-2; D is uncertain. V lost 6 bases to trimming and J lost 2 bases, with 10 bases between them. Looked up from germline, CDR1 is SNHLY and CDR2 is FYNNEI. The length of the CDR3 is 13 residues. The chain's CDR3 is CASRPSENYGYTF. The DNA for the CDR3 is TGTGCCAGCAGACCTTCAGAAAACTATGGCTACACCTTC.

The chain's CDR3 is CASSSIAGGSYNEQFF. DNA of the CDR3: TGTGCCAGCAGTTCAATAGCGGGAGGGTCCTACAATGAGCAGTTCTTC. The chain has TRBV6-6 and TRBJ2-1; 11 nucleotides agree with TRBD2. CDR3 length equals 16 residues. The V gene end was trimmed by 4 bases and the J gene end by 1 base; junction bases not matched to a gene: 3. Germline assignment: CDR1 MNHNY and CDR2 SVGAGI (reference sequence).

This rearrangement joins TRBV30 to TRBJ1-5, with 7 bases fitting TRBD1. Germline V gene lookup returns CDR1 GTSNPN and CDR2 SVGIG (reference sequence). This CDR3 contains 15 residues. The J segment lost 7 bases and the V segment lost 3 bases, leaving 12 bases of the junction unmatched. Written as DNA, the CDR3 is TGTGCCTGGAGGCTTACAGGGGCTTCTAGCCAGCCCCAGCATTTT. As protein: CAWRLTGASSQPQHF.